Described below is a single T cell receptor beta chain sequence and its context. The entry originates in a study of T cells after somatic rescue of genetic block. The table came from immunoSEQ multiplex PCR; TCRdb's copy has only in-frame clones and leaves some out. The data contain tens of thousands of clones, more than 75% of them singletons. Sequencing was carried out using peripheral blood mononuclear cells (PBMCs). The sequence was obtained from a man between 25 and 39 years old.

CDR3 residues: CASSLAQGYGYTF. In DNA, the CDR3 is TGTGCCAGTAGTTTGGCACAGGGATATGGCTACACCTTC. V is TRBV19 and J is TRBJ1-2, with D possibly being TRBD1 (6 bases). The V gene's germline CDR1 is LNHDA and CDR2 SQIVND (reference sequence). The V and J ends lost 5 bases and 5 bases respectively, with 12 bases between them. There are 13 residues in the CDR3.